A single TCR beta chain is shown here with its context. Its antigen remains unidentified. This sample was included in a study of cytomegalovirus exposure and HLA in healthy donors. Regarding the study as a whole: Most sequenced TCRs were rare (though some public TCRs occurred in many donors). Presence/absence analyses assumed roughly uniform sequencing depth across donors. The majority of CMV-associated TCR beta chains were reported as apparently HLA-restricted in a later analysis.

The CDR3 loop spans 13 amino acids. Deletions cut 11 bases from V and 1 base from J, with 12 bases between. In germline, CDR1 is SEHNR, CDR2 FQNEAQ (reference sequence). The PCR employed 60 Vbeta primers together with 13 Jbeta primers. Clones were read by immunoSEQ multiplex PCR, and TCRdb kept only the in-frame ones, dropping some. Its table lists around 100,000 clones. Sequencing was done on a sample of PBMCs. The receptor comes from a man aged 40-49 years in good health and CMV-seropositive. This chain links TRBV7-9 with TRBJ1-3; D is perhaps TRBD1 (6 bases). DNA of the CDR3: TGTGCCTTCTCAGGGGTTTCTGGAAACACCATATATTTT. Protein: CAFSGVSGNTIYF. The full variable domain, completed using reference TRBV7-9 and TRBJ1-3, is DTGVSQNPRHKITKRGQNVTFRCDPISEHNRLYWYRQTLGQGPEFLTYFQNEAQLEKSRLLSDRFSAERPKGSFSTLEIQRTEQGDSAMYLCAFSGVSGNTIYFGEGSWLTVV.